Following are 13 T cell receptor beta chains from one sample sequenced in a study of blood T cells in healthy people across ages. Then a second PCR, running roughly 7 to 11 cycles, was carried out with a sample-barcoded 5' primer and a J-beta primer mix. TCRdb independently ran MiXCR on the 5' RACE reads; one entry per CDR3 protein. The repertoire holds around 800,000 distinct CDR3 sequences, with about 59% as singletons. Sample: blood. These receptors came from a man aged 30 to 39 in good health.

The gene calls are TRBV20-1 and TRBJ2-1; D uncertain. CDR1 and CDR2 from the germline V gene are DFQATT and SNEGSKA (reference sequence). Trimming cost V 0 bases and J 2 bases, with 14 bases left between them. The CDR3 length is 16 residues. CDR3 sequence reads: CSARDIGGSAYNEQFF. The DNA of the CDR3 is TGCAGTGCTAGAGATATCGGCGGATCCGCCTACAATGAGCAGTTCTTC.

This rearrangement joins TRBV6-5 to TRBJ2-5; 11 nucleotides align to TRBD1. The CDR3 length is 15 residues. Germline V gene sequence: CDR1 MNHEY, CDR2 SVGAGI. With V trimmed by 5 bases and J by 1 base, 3 bases remained unmatched. This chain's CDR3 is CASSRDRGFQETQYF. Written as DNA, the CDR3 is TGTGCCAGCAGTCGGGACAGGGGGTTCCAAGAGACCCAGTACTTC.

The rearrangement joins TRBV24-1 to TRBJ2-5, with D maybe TRBD2 (5 bases). The CDR3 contains 16 residues. Germline V lookup: CDR1 KGHDR, CDR2 SFDVKD. V lost 4 bases and J lost 3, with 17 bases in between. CDR3 sequence (DNA): TGTGCCACCAGTGACCCGGCCGGTGGACTTGAAGAGACCCAGTACTTC. This gives the protein CATSDPAGGLEETQYF.

This clonotype was counted only a few times. V usage is TRBV18 and J usage is TRBJ2-5; maybe TRBD2 (6 bases). Germline V gene data show CDR1 as KGHSH and CDR2 as LQKENI. Trimming took 6 bases from V and 0 from J, leaving 11 bases between them. This CDR3 spans 14 amino acids. The chain's CDR3 is CASSPAGYQETQYF. The CDR3 DNA follows: TGTGCCAGCTCGCCGGCGGGGTACCAAGAGACCCAGTACTTC.

The rearrangement links TRBV20-1 to TRBJ2-7; D call uncertain. V lost 4 bases to trimming and J lost 7 bases, with 5 bases between them. CDR1 is DFQATT and CDR2 is SNEGSKA in the germline V gene (reference sequence). CDR3 size: 9 residues. The CDR3 nucleotides read TGCAGTGCTATGGATGAGCAGTACTTC. It specifies CSAMDEQYF.

The chain employs TRBV5-1 and TRBJ2-5; D might be TRBD1 or TRBD2, each matching 5 bases. V was shortened by 4 bases and J by 5 bases, with 18 bases between the two germline ends. There are 15 residues in the CDR3. Germline V gene lookup returns CDR1 SGHRS and CDR2 YFSETQ. CDR3: CASSEGVTGGETQYF. For the CDR3, the DNA is TGCGCCAGCAGCGAAGGCGTCACAGGCGGGGAGACCCAGTACTTC.

The gene calls are TRBV9 and TRBJ1-6, with a weak D call TRBD1 (5 bases). Trimming stripped 3 bases from V and 10 bases from J, with 14 bases between. This CDR3 contains 14 residues. The germline V gene has CDR1 SGDLS and CDR2 YYNGEE. CDR3 DNA sequence: TGTGCCAGCAGCGCGACGCCGGGGCGATCACCCCTCCACTTT. Amino acid sequence: CASSATPGRSPLHF.

The V and J genes are TRBV5-6 and TRBJ2-1, with 9 nucleotides matching TRBD2. The CDR3 length is 15 residues. V shed 6 bases and J 6 bases; nucleotides not matched to a gene: 10. The germline V gene has CDR1 SGHDT and CDR2 YYEEEE. This CDR3 is CASTLGGGAPNEQFF. The CDR3 DNA sequence: TGTGCCAGCACCCTGGGCGGGGGGGCTCCCAATGAGCAGTTCTTC.

The chain recombines TRBV12-3 or TRBV12-4 with TRBJ2-1; D remains unclear. CDR3 length equals 14 residues. Trimming removed 0 bases at V and 6 bases at J, with 9 bases between. CDR3 residues: CASSLAVPGNEQFF. The CDR3 DNA sequence: TGTGCCAGCAGTTTAGCGGTGCCGGGCAATGAGCAGTTCTTC.

Many counts were recorded for this clonotype. At one end the junction does not follow the germline gene, possibly because of a read error. V and J are TRBV5-1 and TRBJ2-1; 7 nucleotides match TRBD1. Germline V lookup: CDR1 SGHRS, CDR2 YFSETQ. The CDR3 covers 12 residues. Here the CDR3 DNA reads TGTGCCAGCAGCTTAGGGGGCTATGAGCAGTTCTTC. Translating gives CASSLGGYEQFF.

V and J are TRBV7-9 and TRBJ2-7, with D hard to call. V lost 4 bases and J 2 bases, leaving 12 bases between the germline ends. This CDR3 spans 14 amino acids. The germline V gene encodes CDR1 SEHNR and CDR2 FQNEAQ (reference sequence). The DNA of the CDR3 is TGTGCCAGCAGCTCTCGGACGGGCCCCTACGAGCAGTACTTC. Amino acid sequence: CASSSRTGPYEQYF.

This sequence joins TRBV7-2 and TRBJ1-2; 8 bases map to TRBD1. V was pared by 2 bases and J by 0 bases, with 2 bases of the junction left unmatched. CDR3 length: 15 amino acids. Germline CDR1 reads SGHTA; CDR2 reads FQGNSA. The CDR3 DNA sequence: TGTGCCAGCAGCTTATCACAGGGGGCTAACTATGGCTACACCTTC. Translated, it gives CASSLSQGANYGYTF.

This clonotype showed up just once. CDR3 nucleotide sequence: TGTGCCAGCAGCTTGCAGGGGCCGAGATATAATTCACCCCTCCACTTT. Its translation is CASSLQGPRYNSPLHF. The chain has TRBV5-5 and TRBJ1-6, with TRBD1 as a possible D gene (6 bases). The germline CDR1 and CDR2 sequences are SGHKS and YYEKEE (reference sequence). Trimming cost V 1 base and J 4 bases, with 12 bases left between them. This CDR3 is 16 amino acids long. The full variable domain, with the rest looked up from reference TRBV5-5 and TRBJ1-6, is DAGVTQSPTHLIKTRGQQVTLRCSPISGHKSVSWYQQVLGQGPQFIFQYYEKEERGRGNFPDRFSARQFPNYSSELNVNALLLGDSALYLCASSLQGPRYNSPLHFGNGTRLTVT.